The clone carrying this T cell receptor (beta chain) was detected a few times. The antigen remains undetermined. These data are taken from a study of T cell repertoires in cytomegalovirus infection. About the study: Matching HLA type and CMV infection were both indicated by public TCR beta signatures. The study's findings and limits: The ex vivo response showed dominance by HLA-C-restricted CMV-specific TCR beta clonotypes. Summed frequency of public TCR beta families distinguished CMV carriers with the relevant HLA.

From germline, CDR1 is MNHNY and CDR2 SVGAGI (reference sequence). Trimming stripped 5 bases from V and 2 bases from J, with 10 bases between. This CDR3 has 14 amino acids. In TCRdb, the reads were re-called with MiXCR into one record per CDR3 protein. There are roughly 630,000 distinct CDR3 sequences in the sample; roughly 24% occur only once, and 6.5% to 10% lies in the top ten. Input material: CD8+ T cells from PBMCs. This receptor was identified in a human donor in good health (CMV status not recorded). Some clones in this sample may be carry-over from other donors' samples. The chain carries TRBV6-6 and TRBJ1-5, with D unresolved. Here the CDR3 reads CASSPSFGNQPQHF. The CDR3, as DNA: TGTGCCAGCAGTCCCTCGTTTGGCAATCAGCCCCAGCATTTT.